This is a list of T cell receptor beta chains from one sample in a study of cytomegalovirus exposure and HLA in healthy donors. Repertoires were generated with immunoSEQ multiplex PCR, while TCRdb's copy carries only in-frame clones and drops some. Among about 110,000 clones listed, less than 85% were seen once. Material: PBMCs. These receptors all come from a man aged 25 to 45 in good health and CMV-seropositive. CDR3s leave out the opening cysteine and the closing phenylalanine or tryptophan. Each record gives: J gene, V gene, CDR3 protein.

>TRBJ2-7|TRBV11-3
ASRRGQTYEQY
>TRBJ2-3|TRBV7-9
ASSLARGEAFTDTQY
>TRBJ1-3|TRBV7-2
ASSPHTGTLGNTIY
>TRBJ2-7|TRBV5-1
ASSRTGQGAFYEQY
>TRBJ2-5|TRBV7-2
ASSPGQFGIAETQY
>TRBJ1-1|TRBV7-8
ASSLGGGTEAF
>TRBJ1-2|TRBV7-8
ASSRFLDRANYGYT
>TRBJ2-7|TRBV7-9
ASKGALEEQY
>TRBJ2-1|TRBV7-2
ASSFVAGGSSYNEQF
>TRBJ1-5|TRBV19
ATRGDRPFNQPQH
>TRBJ2-1|TRBV11-3
ASSKGAGLAGGFNEQF
>TRBJ1-1|TRBV19
ASSIQGNTEAF
>TRBJ1-2|TRBV7-2
ASSLGDGLNYGYT
>TRBJ2-5|TRBV6-6
ASSYWAGKETQY
>TRBJ2-3|TRBV7-9
ASSLGGQGALDTQY
>TRBJ2-3|TRBV7-2
ASSYEAGGLPDTQY
>TRBJ2-3|TRBV18
ASSPGDYSTDTQY
>TRBJ2-5|TRBV6-5
ASSEGARETQY
>TRBJ2-3|TRBV9
ASSSRTSEHSDTQY
>TRBJ2-3|TRBV9
ASSGPGTGWTDTQY
>TRBJ1-6|TRBV5-1
ASSFGTGGLNSPLH
>TRBJ1-1|TRBV6-1
ASVILETEAF
>TRBJ1-2|TRBV15
ATSRVEGALSNYGYT
>TRBJ2-3|TRBV27
ASSFRRGRTDTQY
>TRBJ1-4|TRBV15
ATAGDRGHEKLF
>TRBJ2-2|TRBV6-6
ASSYSRRMNTGELF
>TRBJ1-1|TRBV11-1
ASSRQGNTEAF